Below, 24 T cell receptor beta chains from the same sample are listed, as sequenced in a study of T cell therapy after organ transplantation. These receptors' targets are unknown. Sequencing was performed with immunoSEQ multiplex PCR; in TCRdb, only in-frame clones are kept and a portion is missing. The repertoire includes 40,000 to 60,000 clones, approximately 94% of them detected once, and over 3% sits in the top ten. The specimen was CD8+ T cells from blood, collected before autologous CMV-specific T cell therapy. The source of these receptors is a human patient who had received a solid organ transplant and had CMV disease.

On this clone itself: Its ends do not fully match the called genes, so a read error is possible. This chain uses TRBV19 with TRBJ2-1; TRBD2 might be the D (6 bases). This CDR3 has 14 amino acids. The V gene's germline CDR1 is LNHDA and CDR2 SQIVND (reference sequence). The DNA for the CDR3 is TGTGCCAGTAGTTTAGACTTGGAGGGAAATGAGCAGTTCTTC. Its protein is CASSLDLEGNEQFF.

The CDR3 bases are TGTGCCACCAGCAGGGGGAGGGGATCCTACAATGAGCAGTTCTTC. Its protein is CATSRGRGSYNEQFF. The chain combines TRBV15 with TRBJ2-1, with 7 positions matching TRBD2. Germline CDR1 and CDR2: LNHNV and YYDKDF (reference sequence). CDR3 length equals 15 residues. V dropped 3 bases and J dropped 1; count of bases not matched to a gene: 3.

The V gene is TRBV7-9, the J gene TRBJ2-1, with D perhaps TRBD1 or TRBD2 (5 bases each). The germline V and J ends were trimmed by 10 bases and 4 bases, with 23 bases remaining between them. Germline CDR1 and CDR2: SEHNR and FQNEAQ (reference sequence). The CDR3 loop spans 16 amino acids. The CDR3 region is CATTPGPQVPYNEQFF. DNA for the CDR3: TGTGCCACCACGCCGGGACCCCAGGTGCCTTACAATGAGCAGTTCTTC. The variable domain in full, completed from reference TRBV7-9 and TRBJ2-1, reads DTGVSQNPRHKITKRGQNVTFRCDPISEHNRLYWYRQTLGQGPEFLTYFQNEAQLEKSRLLSDRFSAERPKGSFSTLEIQRTEQGDSAMYLCATTPGPQVPYNEQFFGPGTRLTVL.

The V call is TRBV7-9, the J call TRBJ2-1; maybe TRBD1 (5 bases). The CDR3 totals 16 residues. Germline V gene lookup returns CDR1 SEHNR and CDR2 FQNEAQ (reference sequence). V was trimmed by 5 bases and J by 3 bases, leaving 17 bases between them. The CDR3 reads CASSPAHRNIYNEQFF. The CDR3 nucleotides read TGTGCCAGCAGCCCCGCCCACAGGAATATCTACAATGAGCAGTTCTTC.

The chain links TRBV6-5 to TRBJ2-2, with D perhaps being TRBD1 or TRBD2 (7 bases each). V dropped 5 bases and J dropped 4 bases, with 14 bases sitting between them. This CDR3 has 15 amino acids. From germline, CDR1 is MNHEY and CDR2 SVGAGI. The CDR3 region is CASSNTGEGTGELFF. In DNA, the CDR3 is TGTGCCAGCAGTAACACAGGGGAGGGCACCGGGGAGCTGTTTTTT.

V is TRBV19 and J is TRBJ1-3, with a tentative D call TRBD1 (5 bases). V lost 3 bases, J lost 0 bases, and 9 bases lay in between. Germline V gives CDR1 LNHDA, CDR2 SQIVND (reference sequence). The CDR3 runs 15 residues. This chain's CDR3 is CASSMGLHSGNTIYF. The CDR3 DNA sequence: TGTGCCAGTAGTATGGGACTGCACTCTGGAAACACCATATATTTT. Based on the CDR3 plus reference TRBV19 and TRBJ1-3, the full variable domain is DGGITQSPKYLFRKEGQNVTLSCEQNLNHDAMYWYRQDPGQGLRLIYYSQIVNDFQKGDIAEGYSVSREKKESFPLTVTSAQKNPTAFYLCASSMGLHSGNTIYFGEGSWLTVV.

This chain uses TRBV4-1 with TRBJ1-2; D might be TRBD1 (6 bases). Germline loops: CDR1 MGHRA, CDR2 YSYEKL. The CDR3 covers 17 residues. V lost 0 bases, J lost 0 bases, and 14 bases lay in between. CDR3 coding DNA: TGCGCCAGCAGCCAAGACCACAGGGCCACCCCTAACTATGGCTACACCTTC. Translation gives CASSQDHRATPNYGYTF.

The chain links TRBV30 to TRBJ2-7, with 7 bases fitting TRBD2. CDR3 length equals 14 residues. Trimming took 1 base from V and 7 from J; bases not matched to a gene: 10. From germline, CDR1 is GTSNPN and CDR2 SVGIG (reference sequence). The CDR3 loop is CAWSGLAGPWEQYF. The CDR3 DNA reads TGTGCCTGGAGTGGGTTAGCGGGCCCCTGGGAGCAGTACTTC.

The V gene is TRBV5-6, the J gene TRBJ2-7; D may be TRBD1 (6 bases). Trimming shortened V by 1 base and J by 3 bases, and 14 bases separated the two germline ends. The germline V gene has CDR1 SGHDT and CDR2 YYEEEE. CDR3 length equals 15 residues. As DNA, the CDR3 is TGTGCCAGCAGCTTGCAGGGGCGATTTAGCTACGAGCAGTACTTC. Translated, it gives CASSLQGRFSYEQYF.

This clone was recorded once. This sequence joins TRBV5-5 and TRBJ2-7; 7 bases agree with TRBD1. Germline V CDR1 and CDR2: SGHKS, YYEKEE (reference sequence). The ends lost 5 bases at V and 5 bases at J; junction bases unmatched: 16. This CDR3 has 16 amino acids. The CDR3 DNA sequence: TGTGCCAGCAGTTACGGCCCTAGGGGGCGTAAGAACGAGCAGTACTTC. Its translation: CASSYGPRGRKNEQYF. Combining the CDR3 with reference TRBV5-5 and TRBJ2-7 gives the whole variable domain DAGVTQSPTHLIKTRGQQVTLRCSPISGHKSVSWYQQVLGQGPQFIFQYYEKEERGRGNFPDRFSARQFPNYSSELNVNALLLGDSALYLCASSYGPRGRKNEQYFGPGTRLTVT.

The CDR3: CASSPGTGRAGNQPQHF. The CDR3, as DNA: TGTGCCAGCAGTCCCGGGACAGGGAGGGCTGGCAATCAGCCCCAGCATTTT. This sequence joins TRBV7-9 and TRBJ1-5; TRBD1 agrees at 9 bases. The CDR3 consists of 17 residues. V was clipped by 6 bases and J by 2 bases; unmatched bases: 11. Germline V gene sequence: CDR1 SEHNR, CDR2 FQNEAQ (reference sequence).

The chain joins TRBV30 to TRBJ1-5; D ambiguous. Trimming stripped 1 base from V and 4 bases from J, with 8 bases between. Germline CDR1 reads GTSNPN; CDR2 reads SVGIG (reference sequence). The CDR3 covers 13 residues. The CDR3 protein is CAWSGARNQPQHF. The CDR3 DNA is TGTGCCTGGAGTGGGGCAAGGAATCAGCCCCAGCATTTT.

This clone was recorded a few times. This chain uses TRBV30 with TRBJ1-5; 7 nucleotides line up with TRBD1. After removal of 2 bases from V and 6 bases from J, the junction contained 7 bases not matched to a gene. CDR3 length: 14 amino acids. Germline-derived CDR1 and CDR2 are GTSNPN and SVGIG (reference sequence). This chain's CDR3 is CAWSNRGEVQPQHF. CDR3 sequence (DNA): TGTGCCTGGAGTAACAGGGGAGAGGTTCAGCCCCAGCATTTT.

The chain carries TRBV5-1 and TRBJ2-2, with D perhaps TRBD1 (6 bases). V lost 4 bases and J lost 4, with 14 bases in between. Germline CDR1 SGHRS, CDR2 YFSETQ. The length of the CDR3 is 15 residues. The CDR3 reads CASSLGQGSTGELFF. The CDR3 coding sequence is TGCGCCAGCAGCCTGGGGCAGGGGAGCACCGGGGAGCTGTTTTTT.

The chain couples TRBV2 to TRBJ1-5; D is unresolved. Trimming pared 3 bases from V and 1 base from J, leaving 7 bases between. Germline V CDR1 and CDR2: SNHLY, FYNNEI. CDR3 length equals 14 residues. The CDR3 sequence: CASSEHESNQPQHF. The CDR3 DNA reads as TGTGCCAGCAGTGAGCACGAAAGCAATCAGCCCCAGCATTTT. Using reference TRBV2 and TRBJ1-5 for the parts outside the CDR3, the full variable domain is EPEVTQTPSHQVTQMGQEVILRCVPISNHLYFYWYRQILGQKVEFLVSFYNNEISEKSEIFDDQFSVERPDGSNFTLKIRSTKLEDSAMYFCASSEHESNQPQHFGDGTRLSIL.

The count of this clone is one. V is TRBV9 and J is TRBJ1-5, with a weak D call TRBD1 (6 bases). V was pared by 3 bases and J by 4 bases, with 11 bases between. Germline CDR1 is SGDLS and CDR2 is YYNGEE. CDR3 size: 14 residues. The CDR3 protein is CASSGRDKNQPQHF. DNA for the CDR3: TGTGCCAGCAGCGGCCGGGACAAGAATCAGCCCCAGCATTTT.

The chain links TRBV4-1 to TRBJ2-1, with TRBD2 identical over 9 bases. This CDR3 is 15 amino acids long. Germline V lookup: CDR1 MGHRA, CDR2 YSYEKL. The V segment lost 1 base and the J segment 4 bases; nucleotides outside the gene matches: 2. The CDR3 DNA reads TGCGCCAGCAGCCAAGGGACTAGCGAATACAATGAGCAGTTCTTC. Amino acids: CASSQGTSEYNEQFF.

The rearrangement links TRBV19 to TRBJ2-1; 13 nucleotides align to TRBD2. The CDR3 spans 15 residues. Germline CDR1 is LNHDA and CDR2 is SQIVND (reference sequence). The J segment lost 8 bases and the V segment lost 5 bases, leaving 6 bases of the junction unmatched. CDR3 DNA sequence: TGTGCCAGTAGTCCTACTAGCGGGAGGGCCTATGAGCAGTTCTTC. It specifies CASSPTSGRAYEQFF.

This clone was detected once. The V and J genes are TRBV11-2 and TRBJ2-7; D perhaps matches TRBD2 (6 bases). Germline CDR1 SGHAT, CDR2 FQNNGV. The CDR3 length is 12 residues. V was pared by 2 bases and J by 7 bases, with 9 bases between. CDR3 loop: CASSLLREEQYF. The CDR3, as DNA: TGTGCCAGCAGCTTATTACGGGAGGAGCAGTACTTC.

The chain carries TRBV13 and TRBJ1-1; weak D call: TRBD1 (6 bases). Trimming left V 2 bases short and J 0 bases short, with 7 bases between. This CDR3 comprises 14 residues. Germline CDR1 is PRHDT and CDR2 is FYEKMQ (reference sequence). The CDR3 loop reads CASSLTGMNTEAFF. In DNA, the CDR3 is TGTGCCAGCAGCTTAACAGGGATGAACACTGAAGCTTTCTTT. The variable domain in full, with the rest retrieved from reference TRBV13 and TRBJ1-1, is AAGVIQSPRHLIKEKRETATLKCYPIPRHDTVYWYQQGPGQDPQFLISFYEKMQSDKGSIPDRFSAQQFSDYHSELNMSSLELGDSALYFCASSLTGMNTEAFFGQGTRLTVV.

This chain joins TRBV2 and TRBJ2-7; D is perhaps TRBD1 (6 bases). This CDR3 is built from 15 residues. The germline CDR1 and CDR2 sequences are SNHLY and FYNNEI. Deletions cut 3 bases from V and 1 base from J, with 13 bases between. CDR3 in amino acids: CASSEGTIISYEQYF. The CDR3 DNA reads TGTGCCAGCAGTGAGGGGACAATCATTTCCTACGAGCAGTACTTC.

The chain combines TRBV5-5 with TRBJ1-1, with D perhaps TRBD1 (5 bases). CDR3 length: 13 residues. Germline V gene data show CDR1 as SGHKS and CDR2 as YYEKEE (reference sequence). V dropped 1 base and J dropped 4 bases, with 8 bases sitting between them. In DNA form, the CDR3 reads TGTGCCAGCAGCTTGTGGGGGGGCACTGAAGCTTTCTTT. Translated: CASSLWGGTEAFF.

The chain couples TRBV7-6 to TRBJ1-1; 12 bases are shared with TRBD1. Looked up from germline, CDR1 is SGHVS and CDR2 is FNYEAQ. This CDR3 has 17 residues. V gave up 5 bases and J gave up 3 bases; unmatched junction bases: 10. As DNA, the CDR3 is TGTGCCAGCAGCCTGGGACAGGGGGCGAACCTTTACACTGAAGCTTTCTTT. Translated, it gives CASSLGQGANLYTEAFF.

The chain has TRBV16 and TRBJ2-2; maybe TRBD1 (6 bases). CDR1 is KGHSY, CDR2 FQNENV, per germline. The length of the CDR3 is 17 residues. V shed 5 bases and J shed 2 bases, with 18 bases lying between them. CDR3 sequence (DNA): TGTGCCAGCAGCGAAGGAGGTTGGGGGCCTAACACCGGGGAGCTGTTTTTT. It codes for CASSEGGWGPNTGELFF.